Listed here is a single T cell receptor beta chain. Its antigen is still unknown. The data stem from a study of cytomegalovirus exposure and HLA in healthy donors. Researchers ran the PCR with 60 Vbeta and 13 Jbeta primers. In the authors' workflow: An analysis that came later counted roughly 87 million unique TCR beta chains, approximately 10 million shared. Profiled with immunoSEQ multiplex PCR; TCRdb holds only in-frame clones, not every one. The D gene and trimming were derived from the DNA, and the V and J assignments and clone size from that table. The repertoire holds roughly 120,000 clones, with about 80% as singletons. Study-level points and caveats: In vitro checks showed that a few CMV-associated chains really do target CMV antigens. The authors later linked a missense DCLRE1C variant to TCR beta V- and J-gene trimming.

This receptor was taken from a man aged 18 to 29 in good health and CMV-seronegative. The sample consisted of PBMCs.

The DNA for the CDR3 is TGTGCCAGCTTGGGGCAGGGGGCGGTGAACACTGAAGCTTTCTTT. Translating it yields CASLGQGAVNTEAFF. The chain uses TRBV7-8 and TRBJ1-1; 8 nucleotides match TRBD1. Trimming at V came to 8 bases and at J to 0 bases, leaving 8 bases not matched to a gene. The length of the CDR3 is 15 residues. Germline CDR1 is SGHVS and CDR2 is FQNEAQ.